This is a list of T cell receptor beta chains from one sample in a study of T cells expressing NK-cell markers. For each CDR3 protein, TCRdb gives one entry from its re-call of the 5' RACE reads, without DNA. The sample holds approximately 380,000 distinct CDR3 sequences. Sequenced input: blood T cells: a sorted CD56 or NKG2C T cell subset, CD4+ or CD8+ T cells, or bulk PBMC T cells (not recorded which). The receptors were sampled from a man aged 18-69 years in good health. Each CDR3 is given with its conserved first and last residue. Fields, in order: CDR3 protein, J gene, V gene.

cdr3_aa: CSTGGWGNQPQHF; j_call: TRBJ1-5; v_call: TRBV20-1
cdr3_aa: CASSRRLAGAYNEQFF; j_call: TRBJ2-1; v_call: TRBV12-3/TRBV12-4
cdr3_aa: CASSDYLSNQPQHF; j_call: TRBJ1-5; v_call: TRBV2
cdr3_aa: CASSPSGSRSTDTQYF; j_call: TRBJ2-3; v_call: TRBV9
cdr3_aa: CASSPPVRGAFQETQYF; j_call: TRBJ2-5; v_call: TRBV5-1
cdr3_aa: CSAAPGRGGNTIYF; j_call: TRBJ1-3; v_call: TRBV20-1
cdr3_aa: CATRGDGANVLTF; j_call: TRBJ2-6; v_call: TRBV2
cdr3_aa: CASSVGGGTGELFF; j_call: TRBJ2-2; v_call: TRBV6-1
cdr3_aa: CASSPGTDSYSNQPQHF; j_call: TRBJ1-5; v_call: TRBV7-9
cdr3_aa: CASSWATSGTQYF; j_call: TRBJ2-5; v_call: TRBV5-5
cdr3_aa: CASSLARIDRQNIQYF; j_call: TRBJ2-4; v_call: TRBV7-8
cdr3_aa: CASSKTGLETQYF; j_call: TRBJ2-5; v_call: TRBV7-7
cdr3_aa: CASSPESGRGGYTF; j_call: TRBJ1-2; v_call: TRBV6-1
cdr3_aa: CASSLAGDTEAFF; j_call: TRBJ1-1; v_call: TRBV5-1
cdr3_aa: CASRERGVYGYTF; j_call: TRBJ1-2; v_call: TRBV6-6
cdr3_aa: CATGPLPPSGANVLTF; j_call: TRBJ2-6; v_call: TRBV7-6
cdr3_aa: CATSGHRATDTQYF; j_call: TRBJ2-3; v_call: TRBV24-1
cdr3_aa: CAIAGGSSYNEQFF; j_call: TRBJ2-1; v_call: TRBV12-3/TRBV12-4
cdr3_aa: CASSPQQDRSQETQYF; j_call: TRBJ2-5; v_call: TRBV18
cdr3_aa: CASSPGQVLAGYTDTQYF; j_call: TRBJ2-3; v_call: TRBV5-1
cdr3_aa: CASSQWAREQETQYF; j_call: TRBJ2-5; v_call: TRBV3-1
cdr3_aa: CASSDPRQGAYEQYF; j_call: TRBJ2-7; v_call: TRBV6-1
cdr3_aa: CASSERTVRWFF; j_call: TRBJ2-1; v_call: TRBV6-1
cdr3_aa: CASSIGQGKQETQYF; j_call: TRBJ2-5; v_call: TRBV19
cdr3_aa: CASSPDRNSNYGYTF; j_call: TRBJ1-2; v_call: TRBV4-2
cdr3_aa: CSASPRGLAGSYNEQFF; j_call: TRBJ2-1; v_call: TRBV20-1
cdr3_aa: CAISEKGPQVDNEQFF; j_call: TRBJ2-1; v_call: TRBV10-3
cdr3_aa: CASSNPGLAGATDTQYF; j_call: TRBJ2-3; v_call: TRBV12-3/TRBV12-4
cdr3_aa: CSAATTTADTQYF; j_call: TRBJ2-3; v_call: TRBV20-1
cdr3_aa: CASSVNGGYTDTQYF; j_call: TRBJ2-3; v_call: TRBV2
cdr3_aa: CSASGQGRSGANVLTF; j_call: TRBJ2-6; v_call: TRBV20-1
cdr3_aa: CASSPENGGNTIYF; j_call: TRBJ1-3; v_call: TRBV12-3/TRBV12-4
cdr3_aa: CASSRGPGIRYNEQFF; j_call: TRBJ2-1; v_call: TRBV14
cdr3_aa: CASTLLNTLRYGYTF; j_call: TRBJ1-2; v_call: TRBV5-6
cdr3_aa: CASSFKSGGGTDTQYF; j_call: TRBJ2-3; v_call: TRBV7-3
cdr3_aa: CASSSVRASGPYEQYF; j_call: TRBJ2-7; v_call: TRBV11-2
cdr3_aa: CSAIPGTGPYSNQPQHF; j_call: TRBJ1-5; v_call: TRBV20-1